This entry describes one TCR beta chain. V was clipped by 3 bases and J by 3 bases, with 15 bases between them. The CDR3 covers 16 residues. Germline V gene lookup returns CDR1 SGHKS and CDR2 YYEKEE (reference sequence). This sample's time point: newly diagnosed GD, antithyroid drugs for less than 3 months. Extracted PBMC RNA gave rise to the TCR library. As collected, the peripheral blood samples measured 7 to 9.5 milliliters each and went into EDTA tubes. This record belongs to a study of regulatory T cells in long-lasting Graves disease. Library construction for TCR beta used iRepertoire HTBI primers and Arm-PCR of CDR3 regions. TCRdb fed the multiplex PCR reads into MiXCR, producing one record per CDR3 protein. The table lists about 500,000 distinct CDR3 sequences, around 15% of them singletons, with more than 10% in the top ten. These same data were also listed under a study on T cells in Graves' hyperthyroidism and ophthalmopathy. That source reports: Expanded thyroid clonotypes (above 0.001) were mostly also found in blood.

The receptor was isolated from a man between 40 and 49 years old with Graves disease. The sample here was peripheral blood mononuclear cells (PBMCs), taken at new diagnosis, from a patient treated with antithyroid drugs. The chain is built from TRBV5-5 and TRBJ2-2; weak D call: TRBD1 (6 bases). CDR3: CASSSQGALYTGELFF. The CDR3 coding sequence is TGTGCCAGCAGCTCACAGGGCGCCCTCTACACCGGGGAGCTGTTTTTT.